Each of the 23 T cell receptor beta chains below was sequenced from the same sample in a study of blood T cell repertoires in COVID-19. Method: immunoSEQ multiplex PCR; TCRdb's copy keeps in-frame clones and lacks some. The sample gives around 200,000 clones, roughly four fifths of which show up once; under 3% is in the top ten. The sequencing input was peripheral blood. All receptors derive from a human donor with acute or convalescent COVID-19. The donor label of this sample is uncertain.

The chain recombines TRBV5-5 with TRBJ2-3, with 7 nucleotides matching TRBD1. V shed 5 bases, J shed 2 bases, and the junction held 5 bases outside the gene matches. In germline, CDR1 is SGHKS, CDR2 YYEKEE (reference sequence). This CDR3 spans 14 amino acids. CDR3 in DNA: TGTGCCAGCAGTGCAGGGGGTATCACAGATACGCAGTATTTT. This sequence encodes CASSAGGITDTQYF. Together with reference TRBV5-5 and TRBJ2-3, the CDR3 gives the full variable domain: DAGVTQSPTHLIKTRGQQVTLRCSPISGHKSVSWYQQVLGQGPQFIFQYYEKEERGRGNFPDRFSARQFPNYSSELNVNALLLGDSALYLCASSAGGITDTQYFGPGTRLTVL.

This clone has only a few counts. This chain links TRBV30 with TRBJ1-2, with unresolved D. The CDR3 sequence is 15 residues long. V lost 0 bases to trimming and J lost 8 bases, with 19 bases between them. Germline V lookup: CDR1 GTSNPN, CDR2 SVGIG (reference sequence). The CDR3: CAWSVRRDGSEGYTF. As DNA, the CDR3 is TGTGCCTGGAGTGTACGGAGGGATGGTTCGGAGGGCTACACCTTC.

Remarks on this clone: The junction differs from germline at one of its ends, possibly a read error. This chain joins TRBV29-1 and TRBJ1-2; 7 bases match TRBD1. This CDR3 comprises 13 residues. Germline V CDR1 and CDR2: SQVTM, ANQGSEA. The CDR3 here is CSVSRGESSRPIF. CDR3 nucleotides: TGCAGCGTTTCCAGGGGGGAAAGTTCAAGACCTATATTC.

The chain uses TRBV19 and TRBJ2-7; TRBD2 matches at 7 bases. Germline V gene sequence: CDR1 LNHDA, CDR2 SQIVND (reference sequence). Germline trimming cut 6 bases from V and 2 bases from J; bases unmatched to any gene: 10. This CDR3 comprises 15 residues. The CDR3: CASSTVGRGAYEQYF. The CDR3 DNA is TGTGCCAGTAGCACGGTGGGGAGGGGCGCCTACGAGCAGTACTTC.

This chain connects TRBV4-1 to TRBJ1-5; weak D call: TRBD1 (6 bases). Germline V gives CDR1 MGHRA, CDR2 YSYEKL. V was pared by 0 bases and J by 4 bases, with 16 bases between. This CDR3 is built from 17 residues. The CDR3 spells CASSQDGGAWGNQPQHF. The CDR3 bases are TGCGCCAGCAGCCAAGACGGGGGGGCCTGGGGGAATCAGCCCCAGCATTTT.

This clone occurred a few times. V usage is TRBV7-9 and J usage is TRBJ1-1; D unclear. Between the trimmed V and J ends, which lost 1 base and 8 bases, there was a span of 20 bases. Germline assignment: CDR1 SEHNR and CDR2 FQNEAQ (reference sequence). The CDR3 covers 16 residues. The CDR3 reads CASSLVPSLGGREAFF. CDR3 bases: TGTGCCAGCAGCTTAGTCCCCAGCCTTGGAGGGCGGGAAGCTTTCTTT.

The chain has TRBV28 and TRBJ2-7, with D unclear. The ends were cut back, 6 bases at V and 3 bases at J, with 6 bases in the middle. Looked up from germline, CDR1 is MDHEN and CDR2 is SYDVKM. CDR3 size: 11 residues. The CDR3 here is CASRYSYEQYF. CDR3 bases: TGTGCCAGCAGGTACAGCTACGAGCAGTACTTC.

This chain uses TRBV18 with TRBJ2-1; possible D gene TRBD1, 6 bases. Germline CDR1 is KGHSH and CDR2 is LQKENI. The ends were cut back, 3 bases at V and 7 bases at J, with 13 bases in the middle. CDR3 length equals 14 residues. This chain's CDR3 is CASSPGAQENEQFF. As DNA, the CDR3 is TGTGCCAGCTCACCGGGGGCACAGGAGAATGAGCAGTTCTTC.

The chain couples TRBV29-1 to TRBJ2-7; D is possibly TRBD1 (6 bases). The CDR3 sequence is 12 residues long. CDR1 is SQVTM and CDR2 is ANQGSEA in the germline V gene. The V gene lost 6 bases and the J gene lost 3 bases, with 12 bases spanning the gap. CDR3 DNA sequence: TGCAGCGTCACGGGACAACTCTACGAGCAGTACTTC. It yields the protein CSVTGQLYEQYF.

There are a few counts of this clone. The chain joins TRBV6-5 to TRBJ1-1; weak D call: TRBD1 (6 bases). The ends were cut back, 6 bases at V and 1 base at J, with 9 bases in the middle. CDR3 size: 13 residues. Germline lookup yields CDR1 MNHEY and CDR2 SVGAGI. The CDR3 DNA sequence: TGTGCCAGCAGGCGGGGGGCGAACACTGAAGCTTTCTTT. Its translation is CASRRGANTEAFF.

The gene calls are TRBV11-3 and TRBJ2-1; 7 bases align to TRBD2. CDR3 length equals 14 residues. V lost 3 bases to trimming and J lost 4 bases; unmatched junction nucleotides: 3. From germline, CDR1 is SGHNT and CDR2 YENEEA. The CDR3 nucleotides read TGTGCCAGCAGCTTGAGCGGGAATTACAATGAGCAGTTCTTC. Translating gives CASSLSGNYNEQFF.

This clone has a single count. The chain carries TRBV29-1 and TRBJ1-1; 7 nucleotides align to TRBD1. Per the germline V gene, CDR1 is SQVTM and CDR2 is ANQGSEA. J lost 1 base, V lost 6 bases, and 5 bases had no gene match. This CDR3 region has 13 residues. CDR3 DNA sequence: TGCAGCGTGGGCAACAGGGGGAACACTGAAGCTTTCTTT. As protein: CSVGNRGNTEAFF.

J is TRBJ2-7 and V is TRBV5-1, with D uncertain. From germline, CDR1 is SGHRS and CDR2 YFSETQ. CDR3 length equals 13 residues. CDR3 sequence: CADRGVLSYEQYF. The CDR3 DNA sequence: TGCGCTGATCGCGGAGTTCTCTCCTACGAGCAGTACTTC. Drawing the rest from reference TRBV5-1 and TRBJ2-7, the complete variable domain is KAGVTQTPRYLIKTRGQQVTLSCSPISGHRSVSWYQQTPGQGLQFLFEYFSETQRNKGNFPGRFSGRQFSNSRSEMNVSTLELGDSALYLCADRGVLSYEQYFGPGTRLTVT.

The J gene is TRBJ1-5, the V gene TRBV6-7, with 7 bases lining up with TRBD1. TRBV6-7 is filed as an ORF, its function uncertain. The V and J ends lost 2 bases and 0 bases, in that order; junction bases with no gene match: 10. The CDR3 length is 18 residues. The CDR3 loop is CASSYPQGGRNSNQPQHF. The CDR3 nucleotides read TGTGCCAGCAGTTACCCGCAGGGGGGACGGAATAGCAATCAGCCCCAGCATTTT.

This chain joins TRBV12-3 or TRBV12-4 and TRBJ1-1, with no clear D. The CDR3 has 13 amino acids. V lost 5 bases to trimming and J lost 6 bases, with 13 bases between them. CDR3 amino acids: CASSSTEGSEAFF. CDR3 DNA sequence: TGTGCCAGCAGTAGCACTGAGGGTTCTGAAGCTTTCTTT.

This chain connects TRBV6-5 to TRBJ2-2; possibly TRBD2 for D (5 bases). The V and J ends lost 5 bases and 3 bases respectively, with 13 bases between them. Germline assignment: CDR1 MNHEY and CDR2 SVGAGI. The CDR3 runs to 15 residues. This CDR3 reads CASSPPGVDTGELFF. In nucleotides, the CDR3 is TGTGCCAGCAGTCCTCCCGGGGTGGACACCGGGGAGCTGTTTTTT.

This sequence joins TRBV18 and TRBJ1-1; 8 bases line up with TRBD1. The junction had 9 bases not matched to a gene; V was cut back by 3 bases and J by 6 bases. Germline V gene lookup returns CDR1 KGHSH and CDR2 LQKENI. This CDR3 is 15 amino acids long. The CDR3 is CASSPNTGGRAEAFF. The CDR3 nucleotides read TGTGCCAGCTCACCGAATACAGGGGGACGAGCTGAAGCTTTCTTT.

The chain recombines TRBV2 with TRBJ1-2, with 9 bases identical to TRBD1. Germline trimming cut 4 bases from V and 7 bases from J; bases unmatched to any gene: 7. The CDR3 is 14 residues long. From germline, CDR1 is SNHLY and CDR2 FYNNEI. The CDR3 DNA reads as TGTGCCAGCAGTGCCGAGGGACAGGGTCGTGGCTACACCTTC. This translates into CASSAEGQGRGYTF.

The J gene is TRBJ2-1, the V gene TRBV7-3; D remains ambiguous. Germline V CDR1 and CDR2: SGHTA, FQGTGA. The CDR3 loop spans 15 amino acids. Trimming left V 2 bases short and J 9 bases short, with 17 bases between. CDR3 coding DNA: TGTGCCAGCAGCTTAGATGCCGCGGCTAATGCTGAGCAGTTCTTC. It translates to CASSLDAAANAEQFF.

V and J are TRBV29-1 and TRBJ1-1, with 8 bases matching TRBD1. Germline trimming cut 6 bases from V and 6 bases from J; bases unmatched to any gene: 9. The CDR3 length is 13 residues. Germline values: CDR1 SQVTM, CDR2 ANQGSEA. Here the CDR3 reads CSVPQGGVAEAFF. CDR3 nucleotide sequence: TGCAGCGTCCCACAGGGGGGGGTCGCTGAAGCTTTCTTT. The full variable domain, rest sourced from reference TRBV29-1 and TRBJ1-1, is SAVISQKPSRDICQRGTSLTIQCQVDSQVTMMFWYRQQPGQSLTLIATANQGSEATYESGFVIDKFPISRPNLTFSTLTVSNMSPEDSSIYLCSVPQGGVAEAFFGQGTRLTVV.

V usage is TRBV4-2 and J usage is TRBJ2-3; D is possibly TRBD2 (6 bases). The CDR3 length is 18 residues. Trimming shortened V by 1 base and J by 5 bases, and 22 bases separated the two germline ends. Germline V gene lookup returns CDR1 LGHNA and CDR2 YNFKEQ. In nucleotides, the CDR3 is TGTGCCAGCAGCCAAGGCGGGGATAGCTTTGGTGGGGTAGATACGCAGTATTTT. Translating gives CASSQGGDSFGGVDTQYF.

The chain is built from TRBV9 and TRBJ2-3; possible D gene TRBD2, 5 bases. CDR1 is SGDLS, CDR2 YYNGEE, per germline. CDR3 length: 16 residues. Trimming removed 3 bases from V and 3 bases from J, with 17 bases in between. The CDR3 loop reads CASSGKLGAETDTQYF. Here the CDR3 DNA reads TGTGCCAGCAGCGGAAAACTTGGAGCGGAAACAGATACGCAGTATTTT.

V and J are TRBV11-2 and TRBJ1-1; D possibly corresponds to TRBD1 (6 bases). Germline assignment: CDR1 SGHAT and CDR2 FQNNGV. The ends were cut back, 4 bases at V and 0 bases at J, with 12 bases in the middle. There are 15 residues in the CDR3. The CDR3 region is CASSSDSFMNTEAFF. In nucleotides, the CDR3 is TGTGCCAGCAGCTCGGACAGCTTCATGAACACTGAAGCTTTCTTT.